The sequence of this T cell receptor beta chain was determined in a study of post-analysis software for immune sequencing data. In the study overall: Several disease courses (relapsing-remitting, secondary progressive and progressive-relapsing) of multiple sclerosis were included. Broader study findings: Significantly lower normalized Chao1 diversity was found in patients with multiple sclerosis relative to controls.

This clonotype was recorded once. Antigen unknown. TCR beta cDNA libraries had unique molecular identifiers. One entry per CDR3 protein, called by TCRdb with MiXCR from the PCR reads. Of 650,000 to 850,000 distinct CDR3 sequences listed, approximately 57% are singletons. The source material was blood. This sequence originates from a girl between 10 and 17 years old with multiple sclerosis.

The CDR3 nucleotides read TGTGCCAGCAGTGAGAGACCGGGGACCTACGAGCAGTACTTC. Translation: CASSERPGTYEQYF. The rearrangement links TRBV27 to TRBJ2-4, with D possibly TRBD2 on 5 matching bases. The DNA end is a closer match to TRBJ2-7, so the J assignment may be wrong. CDR1 MNHEY and CDR2 SMNVEV come from the germline V gene (reference sequence). This CDR3 spans 14 amino acids.